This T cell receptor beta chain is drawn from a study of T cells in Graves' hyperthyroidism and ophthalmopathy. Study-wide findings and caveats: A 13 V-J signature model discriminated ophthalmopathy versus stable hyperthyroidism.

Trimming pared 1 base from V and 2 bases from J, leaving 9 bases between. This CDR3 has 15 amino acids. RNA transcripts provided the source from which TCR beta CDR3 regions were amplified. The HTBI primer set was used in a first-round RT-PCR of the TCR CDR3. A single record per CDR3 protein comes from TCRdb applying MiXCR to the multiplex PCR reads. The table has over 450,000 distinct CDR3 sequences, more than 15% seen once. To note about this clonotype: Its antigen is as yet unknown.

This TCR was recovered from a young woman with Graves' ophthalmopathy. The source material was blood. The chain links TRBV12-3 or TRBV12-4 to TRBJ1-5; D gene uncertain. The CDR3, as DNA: TGTGCCAGCAGTTTAGAGGGTTGGGGCAATCAGCCCCAGCATTTT. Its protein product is CASSLEGWGNQPQHF.